The 25 T cell receptor beta chains below all came from one sample that was sequenced in a study of blood T cells in healthy people across ages (dated by TCRdb to about 2015). Library preparation used 5' RACE. These reads were obtained on an Illumina HiSeq 2500. A second PCR of roughly 6 to 11 cycles was run with a J-beta primer mix and a sample-barcoded 5' primer. The public reads were reanalyzed by TCRdb: fastp trimming at Q25, MiXCR alignment, in-frame beta chains only. Every CDR3 protein is listed once, alongside the most common genes and DNA of its rows. The sample table contains hundreds of thousands of distinct CDR3 sequences; only one count was recorded for approximately 52% of them. Approximately 13% of the sample comes from the top ten. What was sequenced was blood. These receptors all stem from a woman over 75 in good health.

This clonotype occurred once. With a much larger clone just one base away, this may be a read error. The V and J genes are TRBV6-2 or TRBV6-3 and TRBJ2-1; no reliable D call. This CDR3 contains 13 residues. The germline V gene encodes CDR1 MNHEY and CDR2 SVGEGT. CDR3 residues: CASSKTFYNKQFF. CDR3 bases: TGTGCCAGCAGTAAGACTTTTTACAATAAGCAGTTCTTC.

J is TRBJ2-1 and V is TRBV19, with TRBD2 matching over 8 bases. With V trimmed by 1 base and J by 1 base, 12 bases remained unmatched. The CDR3 contains 19 residues. Germline CDR1 reads LNHDA; CDR2 reads SQIVND (reference sequence). The CDR3 nucleotides are TGTGCCAGTAGTATAGGGGCCAGCGGGGGAACCTCTTCCTACAATGAGCAGTTCTTC. It yields the protein CASSIGASGGTSSYNEQFF.

The chain joins TRBV29-1 to TRBJ2-7; the match to TRBD1 covers 8 bases. Germline values: CDR1 SQVTM, CDR2 ANQGSEA. V gave up 3 bases and J gave up 5 bases; unmatched junction bases: 3. CDR3 length: 12 amino acids. CDR3 residues: CSVDETGDEQYF. CDR3 in DNA: TGCAGCGTTGACGAGACAGGGGACGAGCAGTACTTC.

This clonotype appeared a few times. This chain links TRBV25-1 with TRBJ1-6, with TRBD1 matching over 7 bases. V lost 4 bases to trimming and J lost 9 bases; unmatched junction nucleotides: 9. The germline gives CDR1 MGHDK, CDR2 SYGVNS. The CDR3 has 15 residues. CDR3 sequence (DNA): TGTGCCAGCAGTGCGGGACAGACGATTTTTTCACCCCTCCACTTT. Its translation: CASSAGQTIFSPLHF.

This clonotype has just a few counts. This chain joins TRBV7-2 and TRBJ2-2; 7 positions agree with TRBD2. Germline-derived CDR1 and CDR2 are SGHTA and FQGNSA. The J segment lost 6 bases and the V segment lost 1 base, leaving 8 bases of the junction unmatched. The CDR3 is 16 amino acids. For the CDR3, the DNA is TGTGCCAGCAGCTTAGGCGGACTAGGAGTGGCCGGGGAGCTGTTTTTT. Protein sequence: CASSLGGLGVAGELFF.

This chain links TRBV15 with TRBJ2-1, with TRBD2 matching over 8 bases. Germline V CDR1 and CDR2: LNHNV, YYDKDF (reference sequence). Trimming cost V 5 bases and J 9 bases; bases outside gene matches: 9. CDR3 length: 14 amino acids. CDR3 sequence: CATSPGGSKGEQFF. CDR3 DNA sequence: TGTGCCACCAGCCCGGGGGGGTCTAAGGGTGAGCAGTTCTTC.

The V call is TRBV3-1, the J call TRBJ1-5; 7 bases align to TRBD1. The V segment lost 3 bases and the J segment 7 bases; nucleotides outside the gene matches: 9. Germline V gene sequence: CDR1 LGHDT, CDR2 YNNKEL (reference sequence). The CDR3 consists of 15 residues. The CDR3 reads CASSHPGTDPQPQHF. CDR3 nucleotides: TGTGCCAGCAGCCACCCTGGGACAGACCCACAGCCCCAGCATTTT.

The rearrangement uses TRBV13 and TRBJ2-1; D uncertain. The germline V gene has CDR1 PRHDT and CDR2 FYEKMQ (reference sequence). This CDR3 is 15 amino acids long. V lost 0 bases to trimming and J lost 4 bases, with 10 bases between them. For the CDR3, the DNA is TGTGCCAGCAGCTTAGGCCGAAGTGAGTACAATGAGCAGTTCTTC. Translated, it gives CASSLGRSEYNEQFF.

This clonotype was detected many times. This chain uses TRBV20-1 with TRBJ2-3; a weak D match, TRBD1 (6 bases). The CDR3 loop spans 14 amino acids. CDR1 is DFQATT and CDR2 is SNEGSKA in the germline V gene (reference sequence). The CDR3 DNA sequence: TGCAGCGCCCCTGGCCAGGGGAGCACAGATACGCAGTATTTT. This gives the protein CSAPGQGSTDTQYF.

V is TRBV27 and J is TRBJ1-4, with 8 bases fitting TRBD1. CDR1 and CDR2 (germline): MNHEY, SMNVEV (reference sequence). The trim removed 5 bases at V and 6 bases at J, leaving 8 bases unmatched. The CDR3 loop spans 15 amino acids. CDR3 region: CASSPTRQGYEKLFF. The CDR3 nucleotides read TGTGCCAGCAGTCCGACCCGACAGGGGTATGAAAAACTGTTTTTT.

This clonotype has only one observation. This may come from a read error, since a much larger clone is one base off. CDR3 coding DNA: TGTGCCAGCAGTTACTCGCTAGCGGGAGGGGCACGTGAGCAGTACTTC. Translation: CASSYSLAGGAREQYF. This sequence joins TRBV6-5 and TRBJ2-5, with 12 bases matching TRBD2. Germline V gives CDR1 MNHEY, CDR2 SVGAGI. The CDR3 is 16 amino acids. V trimming: 0 bases; J trimming: 11 bases; junction bases outside the gene matches: 10.

This clonotype occurred many times. V is TRBV6-5 and J is TRBJ2-1; no clear D gene. The CDR3 length is 15 residues. The germline V gene has CDR1 MNHEY and CDR2 SVGAGI. The V end was cut by 4 bases, the J end by 0 bases, with 10 bases between. The CDR3 DNA reads TGTGCCAGCAGTTCGCTGTTTAGCTCCTACAATGAGCAGTTCTTC. Translated: CASSSLFSSYNEQFF.

On this clonotype: This could be a read error, since a much larger clone is one nucleotide away. The rearrangement uses TRBV27 and TRBJ2-5; weak D call: TRBD2 (6 bases). The CDR3 contains 14 residues. Per germline, CDR1 MNHEY and CDR2 SMNVEV (reference sequence). V was shortened by 3 bases and J by 5 bases, with 13 bases between the two germline ends. CDR3 in amino acids: CASSFGGVKETQYF. The CDR3 DNA is TGTGCCAGCAGTTTTGGCGGGGTTAAGGAGACCCAGTACTTC.

This clonotype was detected once. The chain joins TRBV5-1 to TRBJ2-1, with D perhaps matching TRBD2 (6 bases). Trimming removed 3 bases from V and 5 bases from J, with 15 bases in between. The germline CDR1 and CDR2 sequences are SGHRS and YFSETQ. The CDR3 sequence is 15 residues long. Here the CDR3 DNA reads TGCGCCAGCAGCTCTAAGGGGACTTCTGACAATGAGCAGTTCTTC. Translated, it gives CASSSKGTSDNEQFF. The full variable domain, with the rest looked up from reference TRBV5-1 and TRBJ2-1, is KAGVTQTPRYLIKTRGQQVTLSCSPISGHRSVSWYQQTPGQGLQFLFEYFSETQRNKGNFPGRFSGRQFSNSRSEMNVSTLELGDSALYLCASSSKGTSDNEQFFGPGTRLTVL.

The CDR3 reads CASSQRGQDWTGELFF. The DNA for the CDR3 is TGTGCCAGCAGCCAAAGGGGACAAGATTGGACCGGGGAGCTGTTTTTT. The chain combines TRBV4-2 with TRBJ2-2, with D possibly TRBD1 on 6 matching bases. The CDR3 runs to 16 residues. With 2 bases removed from V and 5 bases from J, the gap between germline ends came to 15 bases. The germline gives CDR1 LGHNA, CDR2 YNFKEQ.

This clonotype was counted between two and nine times. The gene calls are TRBV5-1 and TRBJ2-2; D gene ambiguous. This CDR3 region has 14 residues. V was cut by 1 base and J by 3 bases, with 7 bases left in between. Germline CDR1 and CDR2: SGHRS and YFSETQ. The CDR3 DNA sequence: TGCGCCAGCAGCTTGCTCCAAGACACCGGGGAGCTGTTTTTT. Translated: CASSLLQDTGELFF.

The chain links TRBV13 to TRBJ2-1, with 8 positions matching TRBD1. V was clipped by 4 bases and J by 9 bases; unmatched bases: 11. Germline-derived CDR1 and CDR2 are PRHDT and FYEKMQ (reference sequence). The CDR3 spans 15 residues. The CDR3 loop reads CASSSHQGGTGEQFF. The CDR3 nucleotides are TGTGCCAGCAGCTCGCATCAAGGGGGGACAGGTGAGCAGTTCTTC.

This clonotype appeared a few times. The genes are TRBV7-2 and TRBJ1-2; D may be TRBD1 (6 bases). V was cut by 5 bases and J by 0 bases, with 13 bases left in between. The CDR3 length is 15 residues. Germline V lookup: CDR1 SGHTA, CDR2 FQGNSA. The CDR3, as DNA: TGTGCCAGCAGCGTCACAGGGAGCTCTAACTATGGCTACACCTTC. Its translation: CASSVTGSSNYGYTF. Looking up the rest from reference TRBV7-2 and TRBJ1-2 gives the full variable domain: GAGVSQSPSNKVTEKGKDVELRCDPISGHTALYWYRQSLGQGLEFLIYFQGNSAPDKSGLPSDRFSAERTGGSVSTLTIQRTQQEDSAVYLCASSVTGSSNYGYTFGSGTRLTVV.

The rearrangement links TRBV24-1 to TRBJ2-2; tentative D call: TRBD1 (5 bases). The CDR3 runs 15 residues. Germline CDR1 reads KGHDR; CDR2 reads SFDVKD. Trimming removed 3 bases at V and 0 bases at J, with 7 bases between. The CDR3 DNA reads as TGTGCCACCAGTGATGGACAAACGAACACCGGGGAGCTGTTTTTT. This translates into CATSDGQTNTGELFF.

This chain connects TRBV25-1 to TRBJ2-2, with D possibly matching TRBD2 (6 bases). The V end lost 8 bases, the J end lost 3 bases, and 10 bases lay between the germline ends. Looked up from germline, CDR1 is MGHDK and CDR2 is SYGVNS. This CDR3 contains 13 residues. The DNA of the CDR3 is TGTGCCAGCTCTGGGGACTACACCGGGGAGCTGTTTTTT. Its protein is CASSGDYTGELFF. Based on the CDR3 plus reference TRBV25-1 and TRBJ2-2, the full variable domain is EADIYQTPRYLVIGTGKKITLECSQTMGHDKMYWYQQDPGMELHLIHYSYGVNSTEKGDLSSESTVSRIRTEHFPLTLESARPSHTSQYLCASSGDYTGELFFGEGSRLTVL.

This chain connects TRBV29-1 to TRBJ2-1; weak D call: TRBD2 (6 bases). The germline CDR1 and CDR2 sequences are SQVTM and ANQGSEA. V lost 5 bases to trimming and J lost 9 bases, with 14 bases between them. The CDR3 extends over 12 amino acids. CDR3 nucleotide sequence: TGCAGCGTTTGGGGGGAGAGCGGTGAGCAGTTCTTC. Its translation is CSVWGESGEQFF.

The chain is built from TRBV29-1 and TRBJ1-5; D is possibly TRBD1 (5 bases). V was pared by 7 bases and J by 0 bases, with 10 bases between. In germline, CDR1 is SQVTM, CDR2 ANQGSEA. CDR3 size: 13 residues. The CDR3 coding sequence is TGCAGCGCCGGGACGGATAGCAATCAGCCCCAGCATTTT. Protein: CSAGTDSNQPQHF. The full variable domain, with the rest looked up from reference TRBV29-1 and TRBJ1-5, is SAVISQKPSRDICQRGTSLTIQCQVDSQVTMMFWYRQQPGQSLTLIATANQGSEATYESGFVIDKFPISRPNLTFSTLTVSNMSPEDSSIYLCSAGTDSNQPQHFGDGTRLSIL.

The DNA for the CDR3 is TGTGCCAGCGGACTAGGACGCGATACGCAGTATTTT. Protein sequence: CASGLGRDTQYF. This chain connects TRBV7-9 to TRBJ2-3, with 7 positions matching TRBD2. The CDR3 runs to 12 residues. V shed 8 bases, J shed 6 bases, and the junction held 5 bases outside the gene matches. CDR1 is SEHNR and CDR2 is FQNEAQ in the germline V gene (reference sequence).

The chain couples TRBV20-1 to TRBJ2-7; TRBD2 aligns across 10 bases. This CDR3 has 17 residues. Germline V gene data show CDR1 as DFQATT and CDR2 as SNEGSKA (reference sequence). V dropped 0 bases and J dropped 8; count of bases not matched to a gene: 16. CDR3 bases: TGCAGTGCTAGAGACCTTAGAATGATTAGCGGGGGGCGCCAGCAGTACTTC. It yields the protein CSARDLRMISGGRQQYF.

The rearrangement joins TRBV20-1 to TRBJ1-1; D may be TRBD1 (5 bases). Germline V gives CDR1 DFQATT, CDR2 SNEGSKA (reference sequence). This CDR3 contains 14 residues. With 6 bases removed from V and 8 bases from J, the gap between germline ends came to 22 bases. CDR3 region: CSARRGDTALEAFF. CDR3 bases: TGCAGTGCCCGTCGGGGGGATACCGCACTGGAAGCTTTCTTT.